This T cell receptor beta chain was found in a study of human T cells and chemical hapten exposure. V was pared by 0 bases and J by 4 bases, with 3 bases between. The germline V gene encodes CDR1 MNHEY and CDR2 SVGAGI. The CDR3 loop spans 12 amino acids. Whole-study results and caveats: Positively correlated with patch test score were the counts of PT1 expanded TCRs.

This clonotype was picked up a small number of times. Its target is unknown. A much more abundant neighbour one base away suggests this may be a read error. Time point described: patch test 1, 2 weeks after DPC sensitization. Treatment denoted: therapeutic diphenylcyclopropenone sensitization with weekly scalp DPC. TCRdb passed the RACE reads through MiXCR, listing each CDR3 protein once. This sample has some 380,000 distinct CDR3 sequences; 4.8% occur once, and the top ten carry 2% to 2.5%. The clonotype was recovered from a woman between 45 and 60 years old with alopecia areata. Some clones in this sample may be carry-over from other donors' samples. The sequencing used whole blood, collected in connection with sensitization to the hapten diphenylcyclopropenone (DPC). This rearrangement joins TRBV6-5 to TRBJ1-1; D unclear. The CDR3 DNA reads as TGTGCCAGCAGTTACTCGAGCACTGAAGCTTTCTTT. This sequence encodes CASSYSSTEAFF.